A few counts support the clone carrying this T cell receptor (beta chain). These data belong to a study of control samples from healthy donors and cancer patients. Germline trimming cut 7 bases from V and 1 base from J; bases unmatched to any gene: 9. The CDR3 is 15 amino acids. Germline CDR1 MNHEY, CDR2 SVGAGI. The repertoire was sequenced with immunoSEQ multiplex PCR; TCRdb's copy has only in-frame clones and lacks some. The repertoire has about 130,000 clones, 92% of them found once; the top ten carry 4.5% to 7%. The chain carries TRBV6-5 and TRBJ1-2; 7 nucleotides match TRBD1. The material sequenced was blood. This TCR was sampled from a man between 18 and 35 years old in good health. The CDR3 DNA reads TGTGCCAGCATCCTAGACAGGGCCATTAACTATGGCTACACCTTC. Its translation is CASILDRAINYGYTF.